Below are 18 T cell receptor beta chains sequenced from a single sample in a study of control samples from healthy donors and cancer patients. Method: immunoSEQ multiplex PCR; TCRdb's copy keeps in-frame clones and lacks some. The table records over 80,000 clones, roughly 80% of them present only once. Sequencing used blood. Every receptor here comes from a man aged 25 to 40 in good health.

This clone was detected only a few times. The chain employs TRBV24-1 and TRBJ2-5, with TRBD1 matching over 11 bases. Per germline, CDR1 KGHDR and CDR2 SFDVKD. V dropped 9 bases and J dropped 1; count of bases not matched to a gene: 0. The CDR3 covers 13 residues. The DNA for the CDR3 is TGTGCCACCGGACAGGGGGCCCAAGAGACCCAGTACTTC. Encoded protein: CATGQGAQETQYF.

The chain carries TRBV19 and TRBJ1-2; D unresolved. Trimming stripped 1 base from V and 2 bases from J, with 8 bases between. This CDR3 contains 14 residues. Germline V gene sequence: CDR1 LNHDA, CDR2 SQIVND (reference sequence). The CDR3 spells CASSIGLANYGYTF. The CDR3 DNA sequence: TGTGCCAGTAGTATAGGCCTTGCGAACTATGGCTACACCTTC.

The chain carries TRBV11-3 and TRBJ2-3, with 8 nucleotides matching TRBD2. The CDR3 contains 14 residues. V was pared by 8 bases and J by 2 bases, with 6 bases of the junction left unmatched. Germline V lookup: CDR1 SGHNT, CDR2 YENEEA. For the CDR3, the DNA is TGTGCCAGCTCCCGGGGGGGCAACACAGATACGCAGTATTTT. Translated, it gives CASSRGGNTDTQYF.

J is TRBJ1-1 and V is TRBV5-1; D is possibly TRBD1 (6 bases). Looked up from germline, CDR1 is SGHRS and CDR2 is YFSETQ. The CDR3 is 15 amino acids. With 2 bases removed from V and 1 base from J, the gap between germline ends came to 12 bases. The CDR3 loop reads CASSFARGENTEAFF. As DNA, the CDR3 is TGCGCCAGCAGCTTCGCCAGGGGTGAGAACACTGAAGCTTTCTTT.

The chain couples TRBV9 to TRBJ1-1; D perhaps matches TRBD1 (5 bases). The CDR3 extends over 14 amino acids. With 4 bases removed from V and 0 bases from J, the gap between germline ends came to 10 bases. From germline, CDR1 is SGDLS and CDR2 YYNGEE. The CDR3 spells CASSRDPMNTEAFF. CDR3 coding DNA: TGTGCCAGCAGCCGGGACCCCATGAACACTGAAGCTTTCTTT.

The chain employs TRBV30 and TRBJ2-2; D is uncertain. Germline assignment: CDR1 GTSNPN and CDR2 SVGIG (reference sequence). Trimming pared 1 base from V and 7 bases from J, leaving 7 bases between. The CDR3 consists of 12 residues. This chain's CDR3 is CAWSGPGGELFF. CDR3 DNA sequence: TGTGCCTGGAGTGGCCCCGGCGGGGAGCTGTTTTTT.

This chain joins TRBV28 and TRBJ1-5, with D maybe TRBD1 (5 bases). V lost 6 bases and J 2 bases, leaving 17 bases between the germline ends. CDR3 length: 16 residues. CDR1 and CDR2 from the germline V gene are MDHEN and SYDVKM. The CDR3 region has the DNA TGTGCCAGCAGCCTCTGGGGCTCTGGGGGCAATCAGCCCCAGCATTTT. Its protein product is CASSLWGSGGNQPQHF.

This chain connects TRBV6-1 to TRBJ2-3; D remains ambiguous. Germline assignment: CDR1 MNHNS and CDR2 SASEGT. V lost 1 base and J lost 4, with 12 bases in between. The CDR3 spans 15 residues. CDR3 sequence: CASSEDTASADTQYF. As DNA, the CDR3 is TGTGCCAGCAGTGAAGATACAGCCTCGGCAGATACGCAGTATTTT.

This clone was recorded only once. This chain connects TRBV10-3 to TRBJ1-1; D is undetermined. The CDR3 loop spans 12 amino acids. V was clipped by 10 bases and J by 2 bases, with 11 bases between them. The germline gives CDR1 ENHRY, CDR2 SYGVKD. CDR3 region: CATSTANTEAFF. The CDR3 DNA reads TGTGCCACCTCGACGGCCAACACTGAAGCTTTCTTT.

The CDR3 DNA sequence: TGTGCCAGCAGTTTAGGACAGGGGGGTAACTATGGCTACACCTTC. Translation: CASSLGQGGNYGYTF. The chain uses TRBV6-5 and TRBJ1-2; 10 bases align to TRBD1. The CDR3 totals 15 residues. Germline V gene data show CDR1 as MNHEY and CDR2 as SVGAGI. V gave up 4 bases and J gave up 1 base; unmatched junction bases: 3.

This clone came up a few times. J is TRBJ1-5 and V is TRBV5-4, with a possible D match to TRBD1 (6 bases). CDR1 and CDR2 from the germline V gene are SGHNT and YYREEE (reference sequence). Deletions cut 3 bases from V and 0 bases from J, with 13 bases between. This CDR3 contains 16 residues. The CDR3 nucleotides are TGTGCCAGCAGCTCCCGGACAGCTGATAGCAATCAGCCCCAGCATTTT. Its protein is CASSSRTADSNQPQHF.

V is TRBV10-1 and J is TRBJ1-2; D is unclear. The V and J ends lost 2 bases and 4 bases respectively, with 14 bases between them. Germline lookup yields CDR1 WNHNN and CDR2 SYGVQD (reference sequence). This CDR3 spans 15 amino acids. This CDR3 is CASSENSADFYGYTF. DNA for the CDR3: TGCGCCAGCAGTGAGAACTCAGCGGACTTCTATGGCTACACCTTC.

This chain links TRBV9 with TRBJ2-3, with D possibly matching TRBD2 (5 bases). Germline V CDR1 and CDR2: SGDLS, YYNGEE. V lost 4 bases, J lost 0 bases, and 12 bases lay in between. CDR3 length: 15 residues. The CDR3 spells CASSSRARSTDTQYF. CDR3 nucleotides: TGTGCCAGCAGCTCGCGGGCCCGAAGCACAGATACGCAGTATTTT.

V gene TRBV2 combines with J gene TRBJ1-2; 7 nucleotides agree with TRBD1. V dropped 6 bases and J dropped 2; count of bases not matched to a gene: 3. The CDR3 is 13 amino acids. Germline V gene lookup returns CDR1 SNHLY and CDR2 FYNNEI. The CDR3 nucleotides read TGTGCCAGCAGATTACAGGGGAACTATGGCTACACCTTC. Its protein product is CASRLQGNYGYTF.

The chain employs TRBV28 and TRBJ1-5; tentative D call: TRBD1 (6 bases). Trimming stripped 5 bases from V and 2 bases from J, with 16 bases between. CDR1 is MDHEN and CDR2 is SYDVKM in the germline V gene. The CDR3 consists of 16 residues. CDR3 DNA sequence: TGTGCCAGCAGTCCCCCCGGGGGGCTTGGCAATCAGCCCCAGCATTTT. This gives the protein CASSPPGGLGNQPQHF. Full variable domain (rest looked up from reference TRBV28 and TRBJ1-5): DVKVTQSSRYLVKRTGEKVFLECVQDMDHENMFWYRQDPGLGLRLIYFSYDVKMKEKGDIPEGYSVSREKKERFSLILESASTNQTSMYLCASSPPGGLGNQPQHFGDGTRLSIL.

V is TRBV7-9 and J is TRBJ2-7; possibly TRBD1 or TRBD2 for D (5 bases each). V lost 1 base and J 6 bases, leaving 10 bases between the germline ends. The V gene's germline CDR1 is SEHNR and CDR2 FQNEAQ (reference sequence). This CDR3 region has 13 residues. The CDR3 spells CASSLVRGREQYF. CDR3 nucleotides: TGTGCCAGCAGCTTAGTCCGGGGCCGCGAGCAGTACTTC.

V usage is TRBV10-3 and J usage is TRBJ1-3, with a possible D match to TRBD1 (5 bases). Trimming cost V 4 bases and J 4 bases, with 11 bases left between them. In germline, CDR1 is ENHRY, CDR2 SYGVKD. CDR3 length: 14 residues. CDR3 sequence reads: CAISVARAGNTIYF. The CDR3 region has the DNA TGTGCCATCAGTGTTGCCAGGGCCGGAAACACCATATATTTT.

The chain employs TRBV30 and TRBJ1-1; D call uncertain. This CDR3 has 13 amino acids. Trimming pared 1 base from V and 1 base from J, leaving 7 bases between. The germline gives CDR1 GTSNPN, CDR2 SVGIG (reference sequence). This CDR3 is CAWSAGRNTEAFF. The CDR3 bases are TGTGCCTGGAGTGCCGGGCGGAACACTGAAGCTTTCTTT. Using reference TRBV30 and TRBJ1-1 for the parts outside the CDR3, the full variable domain is SQTIHQWPATLVQPVGSPLSLECTVEGTSNPNLYWYRQAAGRGLQLLFYSVGIGQISSEVPQNLSASRPQDRQFILSSKKLLLSDSGFYLCAWSAGRNTEAFFGQGTRLTVV.